This TCR beta chain was identified during a study of cytomegalovirus exposure and HLA in healthy donors. About the research overall: Samples from HLA-typed donors yielded approximately 88 million unique TCRs in an early data release. Broader study findings: In a later analysis, a genetic analysis reported fewer productive-TCR N-insertions in an Asian-associated ancestry cluster than the cohort average. Later on, a genetic analysis was performed. It linked a missense variant in DCLRE1C with V- and J-gene trimming of TCR beta.

Researchers ran the PCR with 60 Vbeta and 13 Jbeta primers. Clones were sequenced by immunoSEQ multiplex PCR, and TCRdb holds only the in-frame ones, with some missing. The repertoire has approximately 76,000 clones, approximately 79% of them found once; the top ten carry 2% to 3%. The V and J ends lost 1 base and 0 bases, in that order; junction bases with no gene match: 7. This CDR3 is built from 17 residues. Looked up from germline, CDR1 is LNHDA and CDR2 is SQIVND (reference sequence). Details on this clone: The antigen is undetermined.

Likely unrecorded immune exposures existed in these nominally healthy donors. The sequenced sample was PBMCs. The receptor was isolated from a man aged 25-40 years in good health and CMV-seronegative. The gene calls are TRBV19 and TRBJ2-3, with 7 bases identical to TRBD1. CDR3 sequence: CASSIGGTALSTDTQYF. In DNA, the CDR3 is TGTGCCAGTAGTATAGGGGGGACAGCCTTGAGCACAGATACGCAGTATTTT.